The clone carrying this T cell receptor (beta chain) occurred a few times. Antigen: not known. The trim removed 6 bases at V and 6 bases at J, leaving 13 bases unmatched. This CDR3 contains 16 residues. Germline assignment: CDR1 MNHEY and CDR2 SMNVEV (reference sequence). This sample stems from a study of T-cell memory formation after mild COVID-19. Study-wide results and caveats: The finding that pre-infection memory included some responding clones suggested that cross-reactive memory joined.

TCRdb fed the 5' RACE reads into MiXCR, producing one record per CDR3 protein. This table has tens of thousands of distinct CDR3 sequences, roughly 16% appearing once. The receptor was isolated from a man aged 18 to 29 who had mild COVID-19 (a few samples of this study predate the infection). Cell type and time point are not known. The V call is TRBV27, the J call TRBJ2-2; 7 bases fit TRBD1. The sample consisted of PBMCs or a T cell subset sorted from them (not recorded which). As DNA, the CDR3 is TGTGCCAGCAGCCGTCCACAGGGGATGGACCCCGGGGAGCTGTTTTTT. This translates into CASSRPQGMDPGELFF.